The 7 T cell receptor beta chains listed next were all sequenced from one sample in a study of regulatory T cells in long-lasting Graves disease (dated by TCRdb to about 2021). This sample's time point label indicates: persistent/refractory GD, antithyroid drugs over 5 years with positive TRAb. RNA was extracted from PBMCs in TRIzol for both TCR sequencing and RNA sequencing. Libraries were built with multiplex PCR. This sample was sequenced with an Illumina HiSeq 4000. CDR3 regions were amplified by Arm-PCR with iRepertoire HTBI primers to construct TCR beta libraries. TCRdb trimmed the raw reads at Q25, called clones with MiXCR and kept productive beta chains. When rows share a CDR3 protein, they turn into one entry using the most common DNA and genes. This sample lists about 420,000 distinct CDR3 sequences; 20% to 25% were detected once. The ten biggest clones cover about 26% of the sample. The sequences come from peripheral blood mononuclear cells (PBMCs), collected when the disease was refractory, from a patient treated with antithyroid drugs. The origin of the receptors is a female donor with Graves disease.

The chain carries TRBV5-1 and TRBJ1-1; TRBD1 matches at 8 bases. Trimming removed 5 bases from V and 2 bases from J; junction bases left unmatched: 8. Germline CDR1 SGHRS, CDR2 YFSETQ. The CDR3 length is 15 residues. The CDR3 nucleotides are TGCGCCAGCAGTACCTCGACAGGGGTTAACACTGAAGCTTTCTTT. It is translated as CASSTSTGVNTEAFF.

This clonotype has a single count. The chain uses TRBV5-1 and TRBJ2-2; TRBD1 is a possible D gene (6 bases). Trimming stripped 0 bases from V and 7 bases from J, with 10 bases between. Per the germline V gene, CDR1 is SGHRS and CDR2 is YFSETQ. This CDR3 contains 14 residues. The CDR3 here is CASSLDRVSGELFF. DNA of the CDR3: TGCGCCAGCAGCTTGGACAGGGTCAGCGGGGAGCTGTTTTTT.

This clonotype was recorded at least ten times. The chain combines TRBV19 with TRBJ2-7; D not certain. Germline values: CDR1 LNHDA, CDR2 SQIVND (reference sequence). The CDR3 contains 13 residues. The ends were cut back, 3 bases at V and 3 bases at J, with 9 bases in the middle. Here the CDR3 DNA reads TGTGCCAGTAGTATCGCCCAGAGCTACGAGCAGTACTTC. Its translation: CASSIAQSYEQYF.

This clonotype was observed at least ten times. The chain has TRBV7-2 and TRBJ1-1; possible D gene TRBD1, 5 bases. The germline V and J ends were trimmed by 0 bases and 1 base, with 12 bases remaining between them. Germline assignment: CDR1 SGHTA and CDR2 FQGNSA. This CDR3 has 16 residues. CDR3 protein: CASSLAGVRSNTEAFF. CDR3 bases: TGTGCCAGCAGCTTAGCGGGGGTCCGATCGAACACTGAAGCTTTCTTT.

This clonotype was seen repeatedly, ten times or more. The chain employs TRBV28 and TRBJ2-7, with D unclear. CDR1 and CDR2 from the germline V gene are MDHEN and SYDVKM. V gave up 2 bases and J gave up 9 bases, with 14 bases separating them. The CDR3 sequence is 13 residues long. The CDR3 nucleotides are TGTGCCAGCAGTTTAATTGGGTCTTCGGGGCAGTACTTC. Its translation is CASSLIGSSGQYF.

This clonotype showed up just a few times. The V gene is TRBV11-2, the J gene TRBJ1-1; D perhaps matches TRBD1 (6 bases). Trimming took 4 bases from V and 7 from J, leaving 19 bases between them. The CDR3 is 15 residues long. Germline lookup yields CDR1 SGHAT and CDR2 FQNNGV. CDR3 amino acids: CASSSLRQADFEAFF. In DNA, the CDR3 is TGTGCCAGCAGCTCCTTACGACAGGCAGACTTTGAAGCTTTCTTT.

In the case of this clonotype: A much more abundant neighbour one base away suggests this may be a read error. The chain joins TRBV2 to TRBJ2-2, with 8 bases identical to TRBD2. This CDR3 has 16 amino acids. Germline CDR1 reads SNHLY; CDR2 reads FYNNEI. The CDR3 DNA reads TGTGCCAGCAGTGCGAGGCTAGCGGGCTTCACCAGGGAGCTGTTTTTT. Protein product: CASSARLAGFTRELFF.